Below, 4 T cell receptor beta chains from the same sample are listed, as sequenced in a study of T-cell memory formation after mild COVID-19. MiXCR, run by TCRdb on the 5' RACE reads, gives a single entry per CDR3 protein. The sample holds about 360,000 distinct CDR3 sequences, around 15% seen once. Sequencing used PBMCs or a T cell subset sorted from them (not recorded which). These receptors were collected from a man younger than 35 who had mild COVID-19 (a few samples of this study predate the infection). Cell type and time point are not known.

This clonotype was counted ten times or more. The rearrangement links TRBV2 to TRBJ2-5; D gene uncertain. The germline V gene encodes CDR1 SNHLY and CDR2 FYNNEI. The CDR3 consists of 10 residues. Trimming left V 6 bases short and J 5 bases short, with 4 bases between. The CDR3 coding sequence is TGTGCCAGCAGCCGGGAGACCCAGTACTTC. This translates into CASSRETQYF. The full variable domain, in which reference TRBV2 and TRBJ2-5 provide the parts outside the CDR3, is EPEVTQTPSHQVTQMGQEVILRCVPISNHLYFYWYRQILGQKVEFLVSFYNNEISEKSEIFDDQFSVERPDGSNFTLKIRSTKLEDSAMYFCASSRETQYFGPGTRLLVL.

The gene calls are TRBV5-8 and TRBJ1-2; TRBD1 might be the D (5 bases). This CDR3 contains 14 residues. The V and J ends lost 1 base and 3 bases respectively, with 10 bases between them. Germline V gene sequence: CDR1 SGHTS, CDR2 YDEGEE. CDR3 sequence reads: CASSLISGYYGYTF. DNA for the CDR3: TGTGCCAGCAGCTTGATTTCAGGGTACTATGGCTACACCTTC.

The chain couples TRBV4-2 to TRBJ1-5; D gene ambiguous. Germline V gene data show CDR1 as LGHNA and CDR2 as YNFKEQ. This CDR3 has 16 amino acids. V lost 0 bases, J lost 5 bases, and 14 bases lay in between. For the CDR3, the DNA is TGTGCCAGCAGCCAAGATTGGGAGGGCGCTTATCAGCCCCAGCATTTT. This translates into CASSQDWEGAYQPQHF.

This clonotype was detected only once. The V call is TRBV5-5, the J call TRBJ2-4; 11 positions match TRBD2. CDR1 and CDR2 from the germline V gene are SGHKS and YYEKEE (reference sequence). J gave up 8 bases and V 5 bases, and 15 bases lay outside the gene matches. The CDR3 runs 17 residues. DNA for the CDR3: TGTGCCAGCAGTCTGGGTACGGCTAGCGGGGGGTTCTACATTCAGTACTTC. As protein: CASSLGTASGGFYIQYF.